Listed below are T cell receptor beta chains from one sample, sequenced in a study of blood T cell repertoires in COVID-19. Libraries were prepared by immunoSEQ multiplex PCR; TCRdb keeps only in-frame clonotypes and omits some of them. The sample lists roughly 570,000 clones, roughly nine tenths occurring once. The sequencing sample was made of peripheral blood. These receptors were collected from a woman aged 50 to 60 with COVID-19, enrolled during active disease. Each CDR3 is given with its conserved first and last residue. D genes are given only for firm matches. The size of a clone is reported for some rows only, either as once, few or many, or as a class for expanded clones.

>NA|TRBV10-1|TRBJ1-1|TRBD1
TGCGCCAGCAGTGAGTCGAGAGACAGGGGGACTGAAGCTTTCTTT
CASSESRDRGTEAFF
>NA|TRBV18|TRBJ1-1|NA
TGTGCCAGCTCACCACCGTTTCCCCTCCGGAGGGACACTGAAGCTTTCTTT
CASSPPFPLRRDTEAFF
>NA|TRBV19|TRBJ1-2|NA
TGTGCCAGTAGTATTGACAGAGCGAACTATGGCTACACCTTC
CASSIDRANYGYTF
>NA|TRBV6-1|TRBJ1-5|TRBD1
TGTGCCAGCAGTGAGGCACTGGGACAGGGTATCGCTCAGCCCCAGCATTTT
CASSEALGQGIAQPQHF
>once|TRBV5-1|TRBJ1-1|NA
TGCGCCAGCAGGTCGGGATTGGGGAACACTGAAGCTTTCTTT
CASRSGLGNTEAFF
>once|TRBV4-1|TRBJ1-5|TRBD1
TGCGCCAGCAGCCAAGTTCCAGGGGGGAATCAGCCCCAGCATTTT
CASSQVPGGNQPQHF
>NA|TRBV5-8|TRBJ1-2|NA
TGTGCCAGCAGCAGCGGGACGGTTAACTATGGCTACACCTTC
CASSSGTVNYGYTF
>NA|TRBV19|TRBJ1-6|NA
TGTGCCAGTAGTCTGGGCAGGGATAATTCACCCCTCCACTTT
CASSLGRDNSPLHF
>NA|TRBV21-1|TRBJ1-5|NA
TGTGCCAGCGAGCAGCCCCAGCATTTT
CASEQPQHF
>NA|TRBV2|TRBJ1-1|NA
TGTGCCAGCAGTGTGGGGCCCTCTGAAGCTTTCTTT
CASSVGPSEAFF
>NA|TRBV10-3|TRBJ2-7|TRBD1
TGTGCCATCAGTGCTACCCGGGACAGCCTGTCCTACGAGCAGTACTTC
CAISATRDSLSYEQYF
>NA|TRBV6-5|TRBJ2-7|TRBD2
TGTGCCAGCAGTTTCCCGACTAGCGGGCTCTCCTACGAGCAGTACTTC
CASSFPTSGLSYEQYF
>NA|TRBV30|TRBJ1-1|TRBD1
TGTGCCTGGAGTCAGGGACAGTTGAACACTGAAGCTTTCTTT
CAWSQGQLNTEAFF
>NA|TRBV7-9|TRBJ1-1|NA
TGTGCCAGCAGCTCTTCCGGGAGCCATCCTGAAGCTTTCTTT
CASSSSGSHPEAFF
>NA|TRBV11-2|TRBJ1-2|TRBD1
TGTGCCAGCAGCTCTACAGGGGCCCGTTTCTATGGCTACACCTTC
CASSSTGARFYGYTF
>NA|TRBV19|TRBJ1-3|NA
TGTGCCAGTACTCTTCTCGGGCAGGGCCCCTTCTCTGGAAACACCATATATTTT
CASTLLGQGPFSGNTIYF
>NA|TRBV6-2/TRBV6-3|TRBJ1-2|NA
TGTGCCAGCAGCCGTGGCGGTGACTATGGCTACACCTTC
CASSRGGDYGYTF
>once|TRBV19|TRBJ1-5|NA
TGTGCCAGTAAGGAACCCCCTGGAGGAAAGAATCAGCCCCAGCATTTT
CASKEPPGGKNQPQHF
>NA|TRBV29-1|TRBJ1-2|NA
TGCAGCGTTGGAGAGAAACTGGGCTACACCTTC
CSVGEKLGYTF
>few|TRBV30|TRBJ1-1|NA
TGTGCCTGGAGCGGGCCCTATGGGGCTGAGAACACTGAAGCTTTCTTT
CAWSGPYGAENTEAFF
>NA|TRBV19|TRBJ1-2|NA
TGTGCCAGCGGAGGCTATGGTGGCTATGGCTACACCTTC
CASGGYGGYGYTF
>NA|TRBV11-2|TRBJ2-3|NA
TGTGCCAGCAGTGGACTTTTCCGCACAGATACGCAGTATTTT
CASSGLFRTDTQYF
>NA|TRBV10-1|TRBJ2-2|TRBD1
TGCGCCAGCAGTGACAGACCGGATGGACAGGGCGGGGAGCTGTTTTTT
CASSDRPDGQGGELFF
>NA|TRBV9|TRBJ2-2|TRBD1
TGTGCCAGCAGCGCGACAGGGGGAAGGTCCGGGGAGCTGTTTTTT
CASSATGGRSGELFF
>NA|TRBV6-5|TRBJ1-1|NA
TGTGCCAGCAAGAGGACTGTGACCACTGAAGCTTTCTTT
CASKRTVTTEAFF
>NA|TRBV12-3/TRBV12-4|TRBJ1-2|NA
TGTGCCAGCAGTTTAGGGCCGCAGTATGGCTACACCTTC
CASSLGPQYGYTF
>NA|TRBV29-1|TRBJ1-2|NA
TGCAGCGTCGCGGCAGGGGCGGCCTATGGCTACACCTTC
CSVAAGAAYGYTF
>NA|TRBV6-5|TRBJ2-7|NA
TGTGCCAGCGGGCGGGGGCCGTCGGTCGAGCAGTACTTC
CASGRGPSVEQYF
>NA|TRBV5-1|TRBJ2-2|NA
TGCGCCAGCAGCCTCTCTACGGCGAACACCGGGGAGCTGTTTTTT
CASSLSTANTGELFF
>NA|TRBV9|TRBJ2-5|NA
TGTGCCAGCAGCGTAGGTTGGCAGGGGTTTACCCAGTACTTC
CASSVGWQGFTQYF
>NA|TRBV6-5|TRBJ1-1|TRBD1
TGTGCCAGCAGTCTCGGACAGGGTTGGGGCTGGGGAGCTTTCTTT
CASSLGQGWGWGAFF
>once|TRBV2|TRBJ1-1|NA
TGTGCCAGCAGTTTTCATCCATTGGCCGCTTTCTTT
CASSFHPLAAFF
>NA|TRBV6-5|TRBJ1-6|NA
TGTGCCAGCATTACGGACTTGTATAATTCACCCCTCCACTTT
CASITDLYNSPLHF
>NA|TRBV6-1|TRBJ1-1|NA
TGTGCCAGCAGTCAAGACGCTGCGTATGGCACTGAAGCTTTCTTT
CASSQDAAYGTEAFF
>NA|TRBV4-2|TRBJ1-2|TRBD1
TGTGCCAGCAGCCCAATTGGGACAGCCGTTGACGGCTACACCTTC
CASSPIGTAVDGYTF
>few|TRBV30|TRBJ1-6|TRBD1
TGTGCCTGGAGGAGACCGGGACAGGGTGTTTCACCCCTCCACTTT
CAWRRPGQGVSPLHF
>once|TRBV5-1|TRBJ1-5|NA
TGCGCCAGCAGCTTGGCAGGGCATAGCAATCAGCCCCAGCATTTT
CASSLAGHSNQPQHF
>NA|TRBV14|TRBJ2-3|TRBD2
TGTGCCAGCAGCCTCTGGGGGGGGACAGATACGCAGTATTTT
CASSLWGGTDTQYF
>NA|TRBV29-1|TRBJ1-1|TRBD1
TGCAGCGTTGTAGATGGGACAGGGGTAGCGAACACTGAAGCTTTCTTT
CSVVDGTGVANTEAFF
>NA|TRBV7-9|TRBJ2-1|NA
TGTGCCAGCAGCCCCGGGGTCCACAATGAGCAGTTCTTC
CASSPGVHNEQFF
>NA|TRBV6-5|TRBJ1-4|TRBD1
TGTGCCAGCAGTTACTCGGGACAGGGGCTTGAAAAACTGTTTTTT
CASSYSGQGLEKLFF
>NA|TRBV2|TRBJ2-1|TRBD2
TGTGCCAGCAGTGGAACCCGGGAGGGCCCAAAATTTTTCTTC
CASSGTREGPKFFF